This T cell receptor (beta chain) was documented in a study of post-analysis software for immune sequencing data. Overall study findings and caveats: Multiple sclerosis patients had significantly lower normalized Chao1 diversity than controls. Elevated frequency relative to controls characterized a handful of TRBV segments in patients, TRBV5-6, TRBV5-1 and TRBV20-1 among them.

Carried by the TCR beta cDNA libraries were unique molecular identifiers. TCRdb reprocessed the PCR reads with MiXCR, giving one entry per CDR3 protein. The sample holds approximately 730,000 distinct CDR3 sequences, around 46% seen once. As to this clonotype: Its antigen is as yet unknown.

The V segment lost 7 bases and the J segment 5 bases; nucleotides outside the gene matches: 7. The CDR3 covers 15 residues. Looked up from germline, CDR1 is SGHAT and CDR2 is FQNNGV. The source material was blood. The rearrangement links TRBV11-2 to TRBJ2-3, with 12 bases aligning to TRBD2. This TCR was recovered from a girl aged 5 to 17 with multiple sclerosis. CDR3 bases: TGTGCCAGCACCAATAGACTAGCGGGAGAAGATACGCAGTATTTT. This translates into CASTNRLAGEDTQYF.